Shown below are 9 T cell receptor beta chains from a single sample sequenced in a study of T cells after yellow fever vaccination. MiXCR, run by TCRdb on the 5' RACE reads, gives a single entry per CDR3 protein. The sample shows hundreds of thousands of distinct CDR3 sequences, about a sixth of them seen only once. Sequencing was performed on PBMCs, taken 4 to 5 days after the first yellow fever vaccination. The source of these receptors is a man aged 18-30 years who received the YFV17D yellow fever vaccine.

The chain uses TRBV27 and TRBJ1-5; 7 nucleotides match TRBD1. Per the germline V gene, CDR1 is MNHEY and CDR2 is SMNVEV (reference sequence). V trimming: 5 bases; J trimming: 1 base; junction bases outside the gene matches: 8. The CDR3 has 16 residues. The CDR3 nucleotides are TGTGCCAGCAGTGCGCGCTACAGGGGAAGCAATCAGCCCCAGCATTTT. It codes for CASSARYRGSNQPQHF.

V and J are TRBV6-5 and TRBJ2-5, with TRBD2 as a possible D gene (6 bases). V shed 0 bases and J shed 10 bases, with 9 bases lying between them. This CDR3 is built from 12 residues. Germline V CDR1 and CDR2: MNHEY, SVGAGI. The CDR3 spells CASSYSGGVQYF. The CDR3, as DNA: TGTGCCAGCAGTTACTCAGGAGGGGTCCAGTACTTC.

This clonotype was seen ten or more times. The chain is built from TRBV5-1 and TRBJ2-3; 7 nucleotides line up with TRBD1. Germline V gives CDR1 SGHRS, CDR2 YFSETQ. The trim removed 6 bases at V and 0 bases at J, leaving 4 bases unmatched. The CDR3 totals 14 residues. The CDR3 loop reads CASNQGQSTDTQYF. Here the CDR3 DNA reads TGCGCCAGCAACCAGGGACAGAGCACAGATACGCAGTATTTT.

This clonotype was seen a few times. V is TRBV19 and J is TRBJ2-7; maybe TRBD1 (5 bases). The CDR3 loop spans 13 amino acids. V dropped 7 bases and J dropped 5 bases, with 15 bases sitting between them. Germline CDR1 LNHDA, CDR2 SQIVND (reference sequence). This CDR3 is CASKGQGQDEQYF. The CDR3 DNA is TGTGCCAGTAAGGGGCAGGGCCAAGACGAGCAGTACTTC.

The V gene is TRBV4-1, the J gene TRBJ2-7; 9 bases match TRBD2. V was pared by 5 bases and J by 2 bases, with 4 bases of the junction left unmatched. This CDR3 spans 14 amino acids. Germline CDR1 is MGHRA and CDR2 is YSYEKL. The CDR3 DNA reads as TGCGCCAGCAGCAATCAGCGGGGGGCCTACGAGCAGTACTTC. Residues: CASSNQRGAYEQYF.

There are many counts of this clonotype. The chain links TRBV20-1 to TRBJ2-4, with 7 nucleotides matching TRBD2. Germline CDR1 is DFQATT and CDR2 is SNEGSKA (reference sequence). CDR3 length: 16 amino acids. Trimming removed 2 bases from V and 4 bases from J; junction bases left unmatched: 11. The CDR3 sequence: CSARSPWWGGKNIQYF. The DNA of the CDR3 is TGCAGTGCTAGATCCCCATGGTGGGGGGGTAAAAACATTCAGTACTTC.

This clonotype was observed at least ten times. The chain links TRBV7-9 to TRBJ1-5, with TRBD1 matching 9 bases. Trimming at V came to 3 bases and at J to 5 bases, leaving 2 bases not matched to a gene. The germline V gene encodes CDR1 SEHNR and CDR2 FQNEAQ (reference sequence). This CDR3 comprises 14 residues. The CDR3 loop is CASSLTGGDQPQHF. CDR3 nucleotides: TGTGCCAGCAGCTTGACAGGGGGGGATCAGCCCCAGCATTTT.

In this sample, this clonotype turned up a few times. This chain connects TRBV12-3 or TRBV12-4 to TRBJ2-4; TRBD2 matches at 7 bases. The J call may be wrong; the DNA end is better matched by TRBJ2-7. This CDR3 spans 12 amino acids. CDR3 protein: CASSLWTSEQYF. For the CDR3, the DNA is TGTGCCAGCAGTTTATGGACTAGCGAGCAGTACTTC.

The CDR3 region is CASSLLVTDTDTQYF. CDR3 sequence (DNA): TGTGCCAGCAGCTTATTGGTGACGGACACAGATACGCAGTATTTT. V and J are TRBV7-2 and TRBJ2-3; D gene unclear. Germline CDR1 is SGHTA and CDR2 is FQGNSA. The CDR3 runs 15 residues. The V end was cut by 2 bases, the J end by 2 bases, with 11 bases between.